Each of the 18 T cell receptor beta chains below was sequenced from the same sample in a study of OX40 agonist ivuxolimab in advanced cancers. Only in-frame clones appear in the TCRdb table, and some are missing; sequencing was by immunoSEQ multiplex PCR. Among roughly 26,000 clones listed, around nine tenths were seen once. The starting material was CD4+ or CD8+ T cells sorted from blood, obtained in a trial of the OX40 agonist ivuxolimab. The receptors originated from an adult with an advanced solid tumor such as melanoma, head and neck, liver or kidney cancer.

The chain has TRBV6-1 and TRBJ2-4; TRBD1 is a possible D gene (6 bases). Per germline, CDR1 MNHNS and CDR2 SASEGT. CDR3 size: 15 residues. The germline V and J ends were trimmed by 1 base and 2 bases, with 9 bases remaining between them. The CDR3 DNA reads TGTGCCAGCAGTGAAGTGAGGGGGACCAAAAACATTCAGTACTTC. This codes for CASSEVRGTKNIQYF.

The rearrangement links TRBV25-1 to TRBJ1-4, with a weak D call TRBD1 (5 bases). Per the germline V gene, CDR1 is MGHDK and CDR2 is SYGVNS. The CDR3 length is 15 residues. Trimming cost V 6 bases and J 4 bases, with 15 bases left between them. The CDR3 sequence: CASSLGAVFNEKLFF. CDR3 in DNA: TGTGCCAGCAGCCTAGGGGCCGTGTTTAATGAAAAACTGTTTTTT.

The chain carries TRBV6-6 and TRBJ2-7; TRBD2 agrees at 10 bases. J gave up 1 base and V 6 bases, and 9 bases lay outside the gene matches. The CDR3 spans 16 residues. Germline CDR1 reads MNHNY; CDR2 reads SVGAGI (reference sequence). In DNA, the CDR3 is TGTGCCAGCAGCCCAATCGCGGGACTAGCGTCCTACGAGCAGTACTTC. Protein product: CASSPIAGLASYEQYF.

This clone was found once. This chain connects TRBV5-1 to TRBJ1-3; TRBD1 might be the D (6 bases). The germline gives CDR1 SGHRS, CDR2 YFSETQ. The CDR3 has 13 amino acids. V was pared by 7 bases and J by 3 bases, with 11 bases between. CDR3 protein: CASGTGLGNTIYF. The CDR3 coding sequence is TGCGCCAGCGGCACAGGGCTTGGAAACACCATATATTTT.

V usage is TRBV9 and J usage is TRBJ1-4; maybe TRBD1 (5 bases). Germline V CDR1 and CDR2: SGDLS, YYNGEE. The CDR3 extends over 14 amino acids. The V gene lost 3 bases and the J gene lost 7 bases, with 13 bases spanning the gap. CDR3 amino acids: CASSESGGAEKLFF. DNA for the CDR3: TGTGCCAGCAGCGAATCCGGGGGTGCTGAAAAACTGTTTTTT.

The chain carries TRBV6-5 and TRBJ1-2; 7 bases are shared with TRBD1. V lost 5 bases and J lost 8; bases outside the gene matches: 14. The CDR3 loop spans 15 amino acids. Germline CDR1 and CDR2: MNHEY and SVGAGI. CDR3 amino acids: CASSQTNDRVEGYTF. The DNA for the CDR3 is TGTGCCAGCAGTCAAACGAACGACAGGGTTGAGGGCTACACCTTC.

The J gene is TRBJ1-1, the V gene TRBV4-1; D is uncertain. Trimming stripped 1 base from V and 1 base from J, with 10 bases between. The germline CDR1 and CDR2 sequences are MGHRA and YSYEKL. This CDR3 comprises 15 residues. For the CDR3, the DNA is TGCGCCAGCAGCCAAGTAAAGGGCGGGAACACTGAAGCTTTCTTT. Encoded protein: CASSQVKGGNTEAFF.

The chain couples TRBV19 to TRBJ1-5; perhaps TRBD1 as D (5 bases). CDR1 and CDR2 (germline): LNHDA, SQIVND (reference sequence). The CDR3 has 16 residues. The V gene lost 3 bases and the J gene lost 0 bases, with 12 bases spanning the gap. Here the CDR3 DNA reads TGTGCCAGTAGTATGGTGGGGGATTATAGCAATCAGCCCCAGCATTTT. Encoded protein: CASSMVGDYSNQPQHF.

The rearrangement links TRBV6-5 to TRBJ2-7; D is unresolved. The V gene lost 2 bases and the J gene lost 6 bases, with 14 bases spanning the gap. Germline assignment: CDR1 MNHEY and CDR2 SVGAGI. The CDR3 runs 14 residues. The CDR3 DNA is TGTGCCAGCAGTTACAGTGGCACGAGAACCGAGCAGTACTTC. It is translated as CASSYSGTRTEQYF.

With regard to this clone: Within the sample, other DNA sequences also encode this same CDR3. The chain uses TRBV27 and TRBJ2-1; D may be TRBD2 (5 bases). Deletions cut 7 bases from V and 7 bases from J, with 14 bases between. The CDR3 covers 13 residues. CDR1 and CDR2 (germline): MNHEY, SMNVEV (reference sequence). This CDR3 is CASTPRTGNEQFF. CDR3 nucleotide sequence: TGTGCCAGCACCCCTAGGACTGGAAATGAGCAGTTCTTC.

Regarding this clone: At one end the junction does not follow the germline gene, possibly because of a read error. The rearrangement joins TRBV7-1 to TRBJ2-6, with D unclear. TRBV7-1 is an ORF, and what it does is uncertain. There are 15 residues in the CDR3. CDR3 sequence: CASSGDAKVGPTPDF. CDR3 nucleotide sequence: TGTGCCAGCAGCGGAGACGCCAAAGTCGGGCCAACTCCTGACTTC.

This clone was picked up a small number of times. The chain has TRBV28 and TRBJ1-1; D call uncertain. Germline V gene data show CDR1 as MDHEN and CDR2 as SYDVKM. V was cut by 8 bases and J by 1 base, with 5 bases left in between. The CDR3 runs to 11 residues. CDR3 coding DNA: TGTGCCAGCTGGAGGAACACTGAAGCTTTCTTT. This translates into CASWRNTEAFF. Full variable domain (rest looked up from reference TRBV28 and TRBJ1-1): DVKVTQSSRYLVKRTGEKVFLECVQDMDHENMFWYRQDPGLGLRLIYFSYDVKMKEKGDIPEGYSVSREKKERFSLILESASTNQTSMYLCASWRNTEAFFGQGTRLTVV.

The chain joins TRBV7-9 to TRBJ2-7; D remains unclear. V was clipped by 2 bases and J by 4 bases, with 15 bases between them. CDR3 size: 15 residues. The germline V gene has CDR1 SEHNR and CDR2 FQNEAQ (reference sequence). The CDR3 loop reads CASSLSPDRRYEQYF. The CDR3, as DNA: TGTGCCAGCAGCTTATCCCCAGACCGGAGATACGAGCAGTACTTC.

The genes are TRBV28 and TRBJ1-4; possible D gene TRBD1, 5 bases. This CDR3 spans 15 amino acids. Per the germline V gene, CDR1 is MDHEN and CDR2 is SYDVKM. V was trimmed by 3 bases and J by 3 bases, leaving 11 bases between them. This chain's CDR3 is CASSFQGPPNEKLFF. The CDR3 DNA reads as TGTGCCAGCAGTTTCCAGGGACCCCCTAATGAAAAACTGTTTTTT.

This clone was picked up one time. V is TRBV4-1 and J is TRBJ1-4; 7 nucleotides align to TRBD1. The CDR3 length is 16 residues. Germline V CDR1 and CDR2: MGHRA, YSYEKL. The trim removed 4 bases at V and 3 bases at J, leaving 8 bases unmatched. CDR3 residues: CASSPDRVSANEKLFF. DNA of the CDR3: TGCGCCAGCAGCCCCGACAGGGTGTCGGCTAATGAAAAACTGTTTTTT.

The chain has TRBV27 and TRBJ2-2; 8 nucleotides line up with TRBD2. The CDR3 is 16 residues long. Germline CDR1 and CDR2: MNHEY and SMNVEV (reference sequence). V lost 3 bases and J lost 1; bases outside the gene matches: 4. As DNA, the CDR3 is TGTGCCAGCAGTTTTGGGCTAGCGGGGAACACCGGGGAGCTGTTTTTT. Encoded protein: CASSFGLAGNTGELFF.

The chain is built from TRBV28 and TRBJ1-3; 9 nucleotides agree with TRBD1. J gave up 0 bases and V 6 bases, and 3 bases lay outside the gene matches. There are 15 residues in the CDR3. Germline loops: CDR1 MDHEN, CDR2 SYDVKM. Written as DNA, the CDR3 is TGTGCCAGCAGATCGGACAGGGGCTCTGGAAACACCATATATTTT. This codes for CASRSDRGSGNTIYF.

The V call is TRBV5-1, the J call TRBJ2-1; maybe TRBD1 (6 bases). This CDR3 has 15 amino acids. Germline V gene lookup returns CDR1 SGHRS and CDR2 YFSETQ. Trimming took 0 bases from V and 9 from J, leaving 16 bases between them. The CDR3 reads CASSLVAGDRGEQFF. The CDR3 DNA follows: TGCGCCAGCAGCTTGGTTGCAGGGGATCGGGGTGAGCAGTTCTTC.